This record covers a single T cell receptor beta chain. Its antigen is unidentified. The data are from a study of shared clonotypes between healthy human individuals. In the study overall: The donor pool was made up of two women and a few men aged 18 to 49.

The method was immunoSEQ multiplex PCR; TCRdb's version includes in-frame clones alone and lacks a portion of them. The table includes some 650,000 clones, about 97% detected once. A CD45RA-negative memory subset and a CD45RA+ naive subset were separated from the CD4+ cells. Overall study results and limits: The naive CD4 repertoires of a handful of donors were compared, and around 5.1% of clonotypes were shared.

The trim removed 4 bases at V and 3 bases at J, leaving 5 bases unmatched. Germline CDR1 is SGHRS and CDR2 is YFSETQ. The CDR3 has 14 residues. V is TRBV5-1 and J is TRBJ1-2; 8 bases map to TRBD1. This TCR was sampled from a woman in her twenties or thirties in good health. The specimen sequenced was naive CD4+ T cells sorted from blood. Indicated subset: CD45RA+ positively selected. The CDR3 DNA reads TGCGCCAGCAGCACGGGACAGGACGACTATGGCTACACCTTC. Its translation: CASSTGQDDYGYTF.